In its sample, the clone carrying this T cell receptor beta chain ranks as large. Its antigen is not identified. From live CD3+CD8+TCRalphabeta+ cells, four PD-1 and/or TIGIT subsets were sorted. This specimen belongs to a study of circulating CD8 cells and anti-PD-1 response in melanoma. In the study overall: Nivolumab was given intravenously at 3 mg/kg every 2 weeks. Overall study results and limits: TIGIT repertoires were least diverse, DNEG repertoires most diverse. Subset repertoires were largely private at M1, with under 8% shared.

The QIAseq Immune Repertoire TCR panel built the libraries from approximately 15 ng of total RNA. MiXCR, applied by TCRdb to the reads, yields one record per CDR3 protein. The sample holds some 1,000 distinct CDR3 sequences, roughly 6% seen once. V dropped 4 bases and J dropped 10 bases, with 11 bases sitting between them. In germline, CDR1 is MGHDK, CDR2 SYGVNS. The CDR3 loop spans 13 amino acids. The material was CD8+ T cells from PBMCs, obtained at baseline or after one month of anti-PD-1 therapy (not recorded which). The chain combines TRBV25-1 with TRBJ1-6; tentatively, D is TRBD1 (5 bases). The sequence was collected from a human donor with melanoma. The CDR3 coding sequence is TGTGCCAGCAGTGGAAAGGGGACCTCACCCCTCCACTTT. It is translated as CASSGKGTSPLHF.